Below are 24 T cell receptor beta chains sequenced from a single sample in a study of T cells in Graves' hyperthyroidism and ophthalmopathy. It was RNA transcripts that yielded the amplified TCR beta CDR3 regions. First-round RT-PCR of the TCR CDR3 relied on the HTBI primer set. Each CDR3 protein gets one entry after TCRdb re-called the multiplex PCR reads with MiXCR. The sample carries about 350,000 distinct CDR3 sequences, 11% to 15% recorded once. The specimen was blood. Receptors originate from a woman younger than 45 with Graves' hyperthyroidism.

The rearrangement uses TRBV2 and TRBJ2-2, with 7 nucleotides matching TRBD1. The germline V gene encodes CDR1 SNHLY and CDR2 FYNNEI. The ends lost 7 bases at V and 6 bases at J; junction bases unmatched: 17. This CDR3 spans 17 amino acids. The CDR3 DNA sequence: TGTGCCAGCACCTCGACAGGGTATCCCTCCCTCGCCGGGGAGCTGTTTTTT. It codes for CASTSTGYPSLAGELFF.

V and J are TRBV9 and TRBJ1-5; 7 bases line up with TRBD1. CDR1 SGDLS and CDR2 YYNGEE come from the germline V gene. Germline trimming cut 0 bases from V and 6 bases from J; bases unmatched to any gene: 6. The CDR3 has 15 residues. The CDR3 reads CASSVGIEGAQPQHF. CDR3 bases: TGTGCCAGCAGCGTAGGAATTGAGGGGGCTCAGCCCCAGCATTTT.

This clonotype was seen a handful of times. The chain links TRBV5-1 to TRBJ2-3; D remains ambiguous. This CDR3 has 13 residues. Per germline, CDR1 SGHRS and CDR2 YFSETQ. Trimming shortened V by 3 bases and J by 5 bases, and 10 bases separated the two germline ends. CDR3 bases: TGCGCCAGCAGCTACCGACTTGGAGATACGCAGTATTTT. This gives the protein CASSYRLGDTQYF.

The chain couples TRBV7-2 to TRBJ1-4; tentative D call: TRBD1 (5 bases). This CDR3 region has 13 residues. CDR1 and CDR2 from the germline V gene are SGHTA and FQGNSA. The V end lost 5 bases, the J end lost 7 bases, and 11 bases lay between the germline ends. The CDR3 DNA is TGTGCCAGCAGCATGCAGGGAGGTGAAAAACTGTTTTTT. Its protein product is CASSMQGGEKLFF.

This clonotype occurred many times. This chain joins TRBV6-2 or TRBV6-3 and TRBJ2-7, with a weak D call TRBD1 (5 bases). The CDR3 runs 13 residues. The V and J ends lost 9 bases and 3 bases respectively, with 15 bases between them. CDR1 MNHEY and CDR2 SVGEGT come from the germline V gene. CDR3 amino acids: CASARVPLYEQYF. The CDR3 DNA is TGTGCCAGTGCCAGGGTTCCTCTCTACGAGCAGTACTTC.

This clonotype was seen ten or more times. This chain connects TRBV11-2 to TRBJ2-3; D is uncertain. Germline V lookup: CDR1 SGHAT, CDR2 FQNNGV. Trimming cost V 0 bases and J 4 bases, with 11 bases left between them. This CDR3 region has 15 residues. Written as DNA, the CDR3 is TGTGCCAGCAGCTTAGAACCCCCGTGGGCAGATACGCAGTATTTT. Translating gives CASSLEPPWADTQYF.

The rearrangement links TRBV29-1 to TRBJ2-7; D is ambiguous. With 5 bases removed from V and 1 base from J, the gap between germline ends came to 12 bases. The germline V gene encodes CDR1 SQVTM and CDR2 ANQGSEA. The CDR3 has 13 residues. The CDR3: CSVFTSLSYEQYF. CDR3 DNA: TGCAGCGTTTTCACTTCTCTTTCCTACGAGCAGTACTTC.

This clonotype came up a few times. The rearrangement uses TRBV6-1 and TRBJ2-1, with D perhaps assigned TRBD1 or TRBD2 (5 bases each). Per the germline V gene, CDR1 is MNHNS and CDR2 is SASEGT. V lost 3 bases to trimming and J lost 9 bases, with 18 bases between them. This CDR3 has 15 residues. The CDR3 nucleotides read TGTGCCAGCAGTGAGTCCGGGACGTCCTACGCTGAGCAGTTCTTC. Amino acids: CASSESGTSYAEQFF.

This clonotype was seen at least ten times. The J gene is TRBJ2-1, the V gene TRBV20-1, with D tentatively TRBD2 (5 bases). CDR1 DFQATT and CDR2 SNEGSKA come from the germline V gene (reference sequence). Trimming left V 6 bases short and J 9 bases short, with 21 bases between. The CDR3 loop spans 14 amino acids. The CDR3 coding sequence is TGCAGTGCGAGGGAGAGCAGGCAGTATGGTGAGCAGTTCTTC. Translating it yields CSARESRQYGEQFF.

This clonotype has a count of ten or more. The rearrangement joins TRBV20-1 to TRBJ2-5; D call uncertain. CDR3 length: 11 residues. Trimming removed 6 bases from V and 5 bases from J, with 10 bases in between. CDR1 DFQATT and CDR2 SNEGSKA come from the germline V gene (reference sequence). The CDR3 sequence: CSASQAETQYF. The CDR3 region has the DNA TGCAGTGCGAGTCAGGCGGAGACCCAGTACTTC.

This clonotype was recorded at least ten times. This chain connects TRBV12-3 or TRBV12-4 to TRBJ2-3; 10 nucleotides line up with TRBD1. There are 15 residues in the CDR3. V shed 6 bases, J shed 6 bases, and the junction held 9 bases outside the gene matches. CDR3 loop: CASSNRQGALDTQYF. CDR3 DNA: TGTGCCAGCAGCAACCGACAGGGGGCATTGGATACGCAGTATTTT.

This chain joins TRBV12-3 or TRBV12-4 and TRBJ1-6; no reliable D call. The CDR3 has 13 residues. Trimming pared 7 bases from V and 8 bases from J, leaving 12 bases between. In DNA, the CDR3 is TGTGCCAGCACCCATGGGGTGGATTCACCCCTCCACTTT. It is translated as CASTHGVDSPLHF.

This clonotype has only a few counts. A read error may explain this, as a much larger clone is one base away. V and J are TRBV27 and TRBJ1-2, with D maybe TRBD1 (6 bases). With 6 bases removed from V and 4 bases from J, the gap between germline ends came to 12 bases. Germline CDR1 reads MNHEY; CDR2 reads SMNVEV (reference sequence). The CDR3 contains 13 residues. CDR3 DNA sequence: TGTGCCAGCAGCGCACAGGGTCTCTATGGCTACACCTTC. Protein sequence: CASSAQGLYGYTF.

This clonotype has a handful of counts. V and J are TRBV19 and TRBJ1-2, with D tentatively TRBD1 (5 bases). The CDR3 spans 14 residues. Germline lookup yields CDR1 LNHDA and CDR2 SQIVND (reference sequence). V lost 7 bases to trimming and J lost 2 bases, with 14 bases between them. DNA for the CDR3: TGTGCCAGTATAGGACGGGGACCAAACTATGGCTACACCTTC. Translated: CASIGRGPNYGYTF.

This clonotype appeared many times. The chain employs TRBV2 and TRBJ1-1; TRBD1 might be the D (5 bases). Per germline, CDR1 SNHLY and CDR2 FYNNEI. Trimming shortened V by 2 bases and J by 7 bases, and 14 bases separated the two germline ends. CDR3 length equals 14 residues. CDR3 nucleotides: TGTGCCAGCAGTGAAAGCACAGGACCGCGTGAAGCTTTCTTT. This encodes CASSESTGPREAFF.

This clonotype was recorded at least ten times. This chain uses TRBV29-1 with TRBJ2-3, with a possible D match to TRBD2 (5 bases). V lost 5 bases and J 4 bases, leaving 7 bases between the germline ends. The CDR3 runs 11 residues. Germline V gene sequence: CDR1 SQVTM, CDR2 ANQGSEA. CDR3 region: CSVLRADTQYF. In DNA, the CDR3 is TGCAGCGTTTTGCGGGCAGATACGCAGTATTTT.

There are many counts of this clonotype. The chain recombines TRBV20-1 with TRBJ2-4; 8 positions agree with TRBD1. The CDR3 spans 14 residues. V shed 6 bases, J shed 0 bases, and the junction held 4 bases outside the gene matches. CDR1 and CDR2 from the germline V gene are DFQATT and SNEGSKA (reference sequence). Here the CDR3 DNA reads TGCAGTGCCCAGACAGGGGTAGCCAAAAACATTCAGTACTTC. As protein: CSAQTGVAKNIQYF.

This clonotype has ten or more counts. The chain combines TRBV11-2 with TRBJ2-5; D unresolved. CDR3 length: 14 amino acids. The germline CDR1 and CDR2 sequences are SGHAT and FQNNGV. Deletions cut 1 base from V and 5 bases from J, with 11 bases between. The CDR3 reads CASSLGRSYETQYF. The CDR3 bases are TGTGCCAGCAGCTTAGGTAGAAGTTACGAGACCCAGTACTTC.

The J gene is TRBJ2-7, the V gene TRBV2; no clear D gene. V was cut by 7 bases and J by 4 bases, with 20 bases left in between. The CDR3 covers 15 residues. Germline CDR1 and CDR2: SNHLY and FYNNEI. CDR3 in DNA: TGTGCCAGCACCGGCAGCCGGTCAGACACATACGAGCAGTACTTC. This codes for CASTGSRSDTYEQYF.

This clonotype showed up just a few times. V usage is TRBV7-9 and J usage is TRBJ2-5, with D maybe TRBD2 (6 bases). Germline CDR1 is SEHNR and CDR2 is FQNEAQ (reference sequence). The V gene lost 8 bases and the J gene lost 2 bases, with 36 bases spanning the gap. There are 21 residues in the CDR3. The CDR3: CASGLIPLGFGTQRGQETQYF. Here the CDR3 DNA reads TGTGCCAGCGGACTCATACCACTAGGATTTGGGACTCAAAGGGGTCAAGAGACCCAGTACTTC.

This clonotype was observed a handful of times. This chain links TRBV7-2 with TRBJ2-7; D perhaps matches TRBD1 (5 bases). Trimming cost V 4 bases and J 0 bases, with 10 bases left between them. The CDR3 is made up of 14 amino acids. Germline V gives CDR1 SGHTA, CDR2 FQGNSA. In DNA, the CDR3 is TGTGCCAGCAGCTACCTAGACAGCTCCTACGAGCAGTACTTC. Its translation is CASSYLDSSYEQYF.

The J gene is TRBJ2-1, the V gene TRBV4-3, with D unresolved. This CDR3 region has 15 residues. The V end lost 0 bases, the J end lost 4 bases, and 10 bases lay between the germline ends. Germline V CDR1 and CDR2: LGHNA, YSLEER. The CDR3 DNA is TGCGCCAGCAGCCAAGATCTTCGACCTTACAATGAGCAGTTCTTC. Protein product: CASSQDLRPYNEQFF.

This clonotype was observed at least ten times. The chain combines TRBV28 with TRBJ2-3; a weak D match, TRBD1 (6 bases). CDR3 size: 16 residues. V was cut by 6 bases and J by 3 bases, with 19 bases left in between. Germline V gives CDR1 MDHEN, CDR2 SYDVKM. The CDR3 loop reads CASRYSLGGMTDTQYF. The CDR3 DNA reads TGTGCCAGCAGATACAGCCTAGGGGGAATGACAGATACGCAGTATTTT.

Concerning this clonotype: Just one base apart from a much larger clone, this may be a read error. This chain links TRBV29-1 with TRBJ2-7; a weak D match, TRBD2 (7 bases). Germline V lookup: CDR1 SQVTM, CDR2 ANQGSEA. There are 15 residues in the CDR3. CDR3 DNA: TGCAGCGCTGAAGGCGTGGAGGGGGGGGCCTACGAGCAGTACTTC. It encodes CSAEGVEGGAYEQYF.